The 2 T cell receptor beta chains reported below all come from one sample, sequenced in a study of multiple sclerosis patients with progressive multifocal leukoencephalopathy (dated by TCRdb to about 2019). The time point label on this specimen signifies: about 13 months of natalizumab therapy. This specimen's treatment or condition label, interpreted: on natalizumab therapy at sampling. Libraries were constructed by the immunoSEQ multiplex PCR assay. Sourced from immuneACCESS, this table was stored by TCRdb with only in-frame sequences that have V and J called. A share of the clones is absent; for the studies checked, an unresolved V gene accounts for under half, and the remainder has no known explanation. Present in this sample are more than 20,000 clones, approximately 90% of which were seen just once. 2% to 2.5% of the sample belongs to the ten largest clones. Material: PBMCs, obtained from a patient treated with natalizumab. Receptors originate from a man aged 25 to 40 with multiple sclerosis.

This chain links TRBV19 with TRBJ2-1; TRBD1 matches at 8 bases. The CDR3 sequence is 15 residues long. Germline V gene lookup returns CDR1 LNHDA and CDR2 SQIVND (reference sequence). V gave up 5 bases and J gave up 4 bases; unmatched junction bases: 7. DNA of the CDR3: TGTGCCAGTAGTTTCCGCGGGACAGGATACAATGAGCAGTTCTTC. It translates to CASSFRGTGYNEQFF. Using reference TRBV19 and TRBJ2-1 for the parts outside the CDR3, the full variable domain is DGGITQSPKYLFRKEGQNVTLSCEQNLNHDAMYWYRQDPGQGLRLIYYSQIVNDFQKGDIAEGYSVSREKKESFPLTVTSAQKNPTAFYLCASSFRGTGYNEQFFGPGTRLTVL.

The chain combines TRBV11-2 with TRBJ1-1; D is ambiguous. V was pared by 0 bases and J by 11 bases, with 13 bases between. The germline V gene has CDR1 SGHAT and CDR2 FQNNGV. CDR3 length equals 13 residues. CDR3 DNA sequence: TGTGCCAGCAGCTTAGATCTAGGATTTGGGGCTTTCTTT. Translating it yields CASSLDLGFGAFF.